Listed below are T cell receptor beta chains from one sample, sequenced in a study of a mutant IDH1 vaccine in newly diagnosed glioma. The table came from immunoSEQ multiplex PCR; TCRdb's copy has only in-frame clones and leaves some out. The sample shows about 44,000 clones, approximately 81% of them seen only once. No antigen has been identified for these receptors. The sequencing here drew on PBMCs, taken from a glioma patient whose treatment included an IDH1 peptide vaccine. Receptors were obtained from a woman in her thirties or forties with glioma. Some clones in this sample may be carry-over from other donors' samples. CDR3s include the opening cysteine and the closing phenylalanine or tryptophan. The D gene is left open where the match is weak. A row's size may be missing; if present it is once, few, many or a size class.

clone size	V gene	D gene	J gene	CDR3 protein	CDR3 DNA
.	TRBV6-4	TRBD1	TRBJ1-1	CASSEARWGTAKLNTEAFF	TGTGCCAGCAGTGAGGCTCGATGGGGGACAGCCAAACTGAACACTGAAGCTTTCTTT
.	TRBV7-8	TRBD1	TRBJ1-2	CASSLRTGTIRDGYTF	TGTGCCAGCAGCCTTCGGACAGGGACTATACGTGATGGCTACACCTTC
.	TRBV5-1	.	TRBJ2-3	CASSSSVGVGDTQYF	TGCGCCAGCAGCTCCTCCGTGGGGGTAGGCGATACGCAGTATTTT
.	TRBV30	.	TRBJ2-7	CAWSVRGYEQYF	TGTGCCTGGAGTGTACGGGGGTACGAGCAGTACTTC
.	TRBV28	TRBD2	TRBJ2-1	CASSLGLAGGYNEQFF	TGTGCCAGCAGTCTAGGACTAGCGGGGGGATACAATGAGCAGTTCTTC
.	TRBV10-3	TRBD2	TRBJ2-7	CAITVAGNYEQYF	TGTGCCATCACTGTAGCGGGGAACTACGAGCAGTACTTC
.	TRBV7-9	.	TRBJ2-7	CASSLSSYEQYF	TGTGCCAGCAGCCTAAGCTCCTACGAGCAGTACTTC
.	TRBV19	TRBD1	TRBJ1-5	CASSPDRVQPQHF	TGTGCCAGTAGTCCAGACAGGGTTCAGCCCCAGCATTTT
few	TRBV6-5	TRBD1	TRBJ1-5	CASSRGQGDQPQHF	TGTGCCAGCAGTCGGGGACAGGGGGATCAGCCCCAGCATTTT
.	TRBV27	.	TRBJ1-1	CASSLSGGGRNTEAFF	TGTGCCAGCAGTCTCTCTGGTGGAGGGCGGAACACTGAAGCTTTCTTT